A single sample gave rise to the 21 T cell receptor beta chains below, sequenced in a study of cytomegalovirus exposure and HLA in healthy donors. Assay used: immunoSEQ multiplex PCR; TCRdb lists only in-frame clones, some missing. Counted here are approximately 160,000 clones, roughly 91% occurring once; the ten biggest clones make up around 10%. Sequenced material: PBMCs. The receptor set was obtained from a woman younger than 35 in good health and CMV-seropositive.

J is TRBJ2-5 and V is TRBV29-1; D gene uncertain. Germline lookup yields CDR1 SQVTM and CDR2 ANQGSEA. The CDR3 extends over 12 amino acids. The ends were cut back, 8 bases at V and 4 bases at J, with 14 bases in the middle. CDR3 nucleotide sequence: TGCAGCCACCGGAGCATGGGAGAGACCCAGTACTTC. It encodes CSHRSMGETQYF.

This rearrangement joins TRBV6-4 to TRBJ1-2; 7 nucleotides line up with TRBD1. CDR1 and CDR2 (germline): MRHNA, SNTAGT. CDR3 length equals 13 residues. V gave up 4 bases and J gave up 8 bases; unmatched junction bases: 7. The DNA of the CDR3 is TGTGCCAGCAGTGTGGACAGGCGTGGAGGCTACACCTTC. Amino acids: CASSVDRRGGYTF.

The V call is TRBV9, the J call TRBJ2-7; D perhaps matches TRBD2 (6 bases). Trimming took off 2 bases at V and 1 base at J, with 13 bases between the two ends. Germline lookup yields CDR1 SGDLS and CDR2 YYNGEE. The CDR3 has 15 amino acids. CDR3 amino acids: CASSVGGRSSYEQYF. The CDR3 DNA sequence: TGTGCCAGCAGCGTGGGAGGTCGTAGTTCCTACGAGCAGTACTTC.

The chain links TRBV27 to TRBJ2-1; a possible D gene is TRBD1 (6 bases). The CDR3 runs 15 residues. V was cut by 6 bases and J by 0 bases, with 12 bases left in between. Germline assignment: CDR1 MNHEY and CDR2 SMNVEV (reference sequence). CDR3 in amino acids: CASSEDSRSYNEQFF. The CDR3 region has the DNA TGTGCCAGCAGCGAGGACAGTCGCTCCTACAATGAGCAGTTCTTC.

The chain's CDR3 is CSVMRSPNYGYTF. DNA for the CDR3: TGCAGCGTTATGAGGTCCCCTAACTATGGCTACACCTTC. The gene calls are TRBV29-1 and TRBJ1-2; no reliable D call. V lost 5 bases, J lost 0 bases, and 10 bases lay in between. Per germline, CDR1 SQVTM and CDR2 ANQGSEA. The CDR3 has 13 residues. Full variable domain (remainder filled in from reference TRBV29-1 and TRBJ1-2): SAVISQKPSRDICQRGTSLTIQCQVDSQVTMMFWYRQQPGQSLTLIATANQGSEATYESGFVIDKFPISRPNLTFSTLTVSNMSPEDSSIYLCSVMRSPNYGYTFGSGTRLTVV.

The CDR3 sequence: CASSVYPSGYNEQFF. The CDR3, as DNA: TGTGCCAGCAGCGTTTATCCTAGCGGATACAATGAGCAGTTCTTC. The gene calls are TRBV9 and TRBJ2-1, with TRBD2 matching 7 bases. The V gene end was trimmed by 2 bases and the J gene end by 4 bases; junction bases not matched to a gene: 6. The CDR3 has 15 residues. Germline loops: CDR1 SGDLS, CDR2 YYNGEE.

The CDR3 sequence is CASSQVARVGNTIYF. Here the CDR3 DNA reads TGTGCCAGCAGTCAAGTCGCGAGGGTTGGAAACACCATATATTTT. V and J are TRBV28 and TRBJ1-3; no clear D. Germline V gene sequence: CDR1 MDHEN, CDR2 SYDVKM. The V end was cut by 5 bases, the J end by 3 bases, with 14 bases between. This CDR3 contains 15 residues.

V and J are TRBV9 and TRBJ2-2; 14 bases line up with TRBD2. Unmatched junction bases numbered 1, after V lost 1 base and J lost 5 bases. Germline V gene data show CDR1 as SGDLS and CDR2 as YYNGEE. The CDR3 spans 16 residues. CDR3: CASSVRLAGGTGELFF. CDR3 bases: TGTGCCAGCAGCGTAAGACTAGCGGGAGGGACCGGGGAGCTGTTTTTT.

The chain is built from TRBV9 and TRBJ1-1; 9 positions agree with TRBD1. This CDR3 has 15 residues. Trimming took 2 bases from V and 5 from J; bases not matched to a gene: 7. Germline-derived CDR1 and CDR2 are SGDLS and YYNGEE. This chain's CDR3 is CASSVGTGWSTEAFF. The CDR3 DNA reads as TGTGCCAGCAGCGTGGGGACAGGGTGGTCAACTGAAGCTTTCTTT.

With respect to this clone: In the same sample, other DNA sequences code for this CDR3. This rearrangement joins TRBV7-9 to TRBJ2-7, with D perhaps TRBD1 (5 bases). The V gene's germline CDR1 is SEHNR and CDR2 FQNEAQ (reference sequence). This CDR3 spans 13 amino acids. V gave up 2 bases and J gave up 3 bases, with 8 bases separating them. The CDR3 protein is CASSLQTDYEQYF. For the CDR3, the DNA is TGTGCCAGCAGCTTACAGACAGACTACGAGCAGTACTTC.

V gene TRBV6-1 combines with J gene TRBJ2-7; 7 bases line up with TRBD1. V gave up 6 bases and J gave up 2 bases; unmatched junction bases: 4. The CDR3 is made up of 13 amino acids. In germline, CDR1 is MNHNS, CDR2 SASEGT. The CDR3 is CASRGDSTYEQYF. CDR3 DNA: TGTGCCAGCAGGGGGGACAGTACCTACGAGCAGTACTTC.

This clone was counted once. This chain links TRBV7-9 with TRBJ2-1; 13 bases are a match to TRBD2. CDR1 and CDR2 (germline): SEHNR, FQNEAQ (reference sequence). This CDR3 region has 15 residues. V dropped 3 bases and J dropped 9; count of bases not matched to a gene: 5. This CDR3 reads CASSFGLAGAVEQFF. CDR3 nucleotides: TGTGCCAGCAGCTTCGGACTAGCGGGAGCGGTTGAGCAGTTCTTC.

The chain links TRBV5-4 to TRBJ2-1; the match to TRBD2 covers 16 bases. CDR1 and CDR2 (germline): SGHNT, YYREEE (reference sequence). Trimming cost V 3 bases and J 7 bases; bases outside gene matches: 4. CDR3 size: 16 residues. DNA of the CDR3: TGTGCCAGCAGCTCCGGGACTAGCGGGAGGGTTAATGAGCAGTTCTTC. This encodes CASSSGTSGRVNEQFF.

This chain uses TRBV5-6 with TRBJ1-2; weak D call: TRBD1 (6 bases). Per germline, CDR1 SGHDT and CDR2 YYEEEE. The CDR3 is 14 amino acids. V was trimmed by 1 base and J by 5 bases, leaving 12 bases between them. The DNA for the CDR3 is TGTGCCAGCAGCTTGAGGGGGTCGGGATATGGCTACACCTTC. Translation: CASSLRGSGYGYTF.

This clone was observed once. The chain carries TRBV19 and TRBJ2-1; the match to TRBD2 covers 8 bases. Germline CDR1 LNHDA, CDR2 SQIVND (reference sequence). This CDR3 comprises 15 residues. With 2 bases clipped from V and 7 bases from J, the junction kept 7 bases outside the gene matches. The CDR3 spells CASSIPAGVYNEQFF. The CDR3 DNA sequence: TGTGCCAGTAGTATACCAGCGGGAGTCTATAATGAGCAGTTCTTC.

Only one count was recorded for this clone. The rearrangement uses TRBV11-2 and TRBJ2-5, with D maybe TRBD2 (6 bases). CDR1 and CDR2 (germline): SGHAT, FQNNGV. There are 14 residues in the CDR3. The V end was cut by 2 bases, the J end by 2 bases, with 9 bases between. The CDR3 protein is CASSLFGGQETQYF. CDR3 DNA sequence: TGTGCCAGCAGCTTATTCGGGGGACAAGAGACCCAGTACTTC.

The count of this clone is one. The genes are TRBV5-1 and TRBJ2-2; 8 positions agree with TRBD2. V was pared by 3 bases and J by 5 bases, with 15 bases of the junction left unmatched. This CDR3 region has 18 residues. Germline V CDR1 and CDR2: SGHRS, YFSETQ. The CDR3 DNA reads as TGCGCCAGCAGCTCTGGCCCCCCTTCGGGAGGGGGGACCGGGGAGCTGTTTTTT. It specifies CASSSGPPSGGGTGELFF.

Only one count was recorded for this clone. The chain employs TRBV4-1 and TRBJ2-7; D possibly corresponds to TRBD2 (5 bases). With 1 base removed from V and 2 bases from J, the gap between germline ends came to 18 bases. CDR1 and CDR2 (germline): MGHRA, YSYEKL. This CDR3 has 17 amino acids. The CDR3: CASSQGLAGLPTYEQYF. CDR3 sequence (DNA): TGCGCCAGCAGCCAAGGGTTGGCCGGACTCCCAACCTACGAGCAGTACTTC.

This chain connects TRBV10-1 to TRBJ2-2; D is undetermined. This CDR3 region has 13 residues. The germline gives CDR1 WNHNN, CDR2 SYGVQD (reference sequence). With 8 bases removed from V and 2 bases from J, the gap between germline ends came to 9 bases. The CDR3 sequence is CASEQENTGELFF. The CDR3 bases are TGCGCCAGCGAGCAGGAAAACACCGGGGAGCTGTTTTTT.

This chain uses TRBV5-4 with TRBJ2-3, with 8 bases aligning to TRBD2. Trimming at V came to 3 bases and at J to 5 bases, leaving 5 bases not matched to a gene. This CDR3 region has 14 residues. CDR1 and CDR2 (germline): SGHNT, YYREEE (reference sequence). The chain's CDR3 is CASSSAGAGDTQYF. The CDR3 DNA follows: TGTGCCAGCAGCTCAGCGGGAGCGGGAGATACGCAGTATTTT. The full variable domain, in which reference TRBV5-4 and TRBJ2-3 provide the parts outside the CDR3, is ETGVTQSPTHLIKTRGQQVTLRCSSQSGHNTVSWYQQALGQGPQFIFQYYREEENGRGNFPPRFSGLQFPNYSSELNVNALELDDSALYLCASSSAGAGDTQYFGPGTRLTVL.

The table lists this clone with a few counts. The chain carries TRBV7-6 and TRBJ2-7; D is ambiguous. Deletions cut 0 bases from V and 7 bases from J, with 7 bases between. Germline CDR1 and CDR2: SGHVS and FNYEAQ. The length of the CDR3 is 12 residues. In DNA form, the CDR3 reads TGTGCCAGCAGCTTAGCGGTCGGGGAGCAGTACTTC. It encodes CASSLAVGEQYF.